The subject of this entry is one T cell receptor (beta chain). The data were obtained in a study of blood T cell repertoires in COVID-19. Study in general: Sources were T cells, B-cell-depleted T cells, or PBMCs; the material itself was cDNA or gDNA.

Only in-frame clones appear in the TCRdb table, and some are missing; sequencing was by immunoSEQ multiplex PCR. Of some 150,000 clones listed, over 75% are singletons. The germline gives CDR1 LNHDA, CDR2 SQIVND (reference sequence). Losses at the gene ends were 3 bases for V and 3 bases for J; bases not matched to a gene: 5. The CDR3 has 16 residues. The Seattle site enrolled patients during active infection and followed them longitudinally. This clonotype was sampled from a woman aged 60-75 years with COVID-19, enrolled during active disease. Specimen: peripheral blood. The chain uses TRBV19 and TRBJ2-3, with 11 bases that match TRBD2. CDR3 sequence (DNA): TGTGCCAGTAGTATGGGTAGCGGGGGGGCTACAGATACGCAGTATTTT. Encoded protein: CASSMGSGGATDTQYF.